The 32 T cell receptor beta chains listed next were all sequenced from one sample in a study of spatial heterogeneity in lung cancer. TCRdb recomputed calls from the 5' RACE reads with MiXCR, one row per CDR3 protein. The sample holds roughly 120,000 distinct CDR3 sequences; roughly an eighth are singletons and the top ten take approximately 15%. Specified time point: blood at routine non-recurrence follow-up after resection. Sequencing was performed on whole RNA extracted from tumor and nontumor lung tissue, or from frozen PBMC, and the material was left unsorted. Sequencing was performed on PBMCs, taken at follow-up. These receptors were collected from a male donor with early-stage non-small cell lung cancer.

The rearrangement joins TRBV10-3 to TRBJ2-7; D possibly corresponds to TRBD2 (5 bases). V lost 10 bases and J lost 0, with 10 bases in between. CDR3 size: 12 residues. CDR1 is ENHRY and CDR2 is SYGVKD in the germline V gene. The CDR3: CATSGFSYEQYF. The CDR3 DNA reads TGTGCCACCTCGGGATTCTCCTACGAGCAGTACTTC.

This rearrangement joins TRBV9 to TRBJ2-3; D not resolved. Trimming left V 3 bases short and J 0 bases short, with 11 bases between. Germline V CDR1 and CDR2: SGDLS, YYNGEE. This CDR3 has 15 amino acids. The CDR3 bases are TGTGCCAGCAGCGCCAACACCGGGAGCACAGATACGCAGTATTTT. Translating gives CASSANTGSTDTQYF.

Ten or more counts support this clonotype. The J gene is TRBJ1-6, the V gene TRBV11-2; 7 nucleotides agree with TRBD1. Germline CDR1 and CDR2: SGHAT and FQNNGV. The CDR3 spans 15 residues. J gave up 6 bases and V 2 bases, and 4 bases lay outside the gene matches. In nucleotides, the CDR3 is TGTGCCAGCAGCTTAAGACAGGGTGGTAATTCACCCCTCCACTTT. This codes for CASSLRQGGNSPLHF. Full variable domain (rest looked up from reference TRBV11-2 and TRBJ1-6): EAGVAQSPRYKIIEKRQSVAFWCNPISGHATLYWYQQILGQGPKLLIQFQNNGVVDDSQLPKDRFSAERLKGVDSTLKIQPAKLEDSAVYLCASSLRQGGNSPLHFGNGTRLTVT.

The CDR3 nucleotides read TGTGCCAGCAGTTTATACGGTACAGGCTCCTACGAGCAGTACTTC. Translated: CASSLYGTGSYEQYF. The V call is TRBV12-3 or TRBV12-4, the J call TRBJ2-7; possibly TRBD1 for D (5 bases). V dropped 2 bases and J dropped 0 bases, with 11 bases sitting between them. The CDR3 length is 15 residues.

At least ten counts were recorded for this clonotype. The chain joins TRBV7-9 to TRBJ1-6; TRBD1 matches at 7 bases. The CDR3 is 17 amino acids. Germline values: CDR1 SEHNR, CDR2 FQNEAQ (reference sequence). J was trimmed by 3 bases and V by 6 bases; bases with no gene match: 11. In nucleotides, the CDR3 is TGTGCCAGCAGTCCTAATAGGGACAGCTACTATAATTCACCCCTCCACTTT. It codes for CASSPNRDSYYNSPLHF.

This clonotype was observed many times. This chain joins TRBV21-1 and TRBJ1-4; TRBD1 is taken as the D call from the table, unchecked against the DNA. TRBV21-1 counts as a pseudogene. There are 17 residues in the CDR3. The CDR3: CASNKIRNHRRGEKLFF. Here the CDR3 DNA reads TGTGCCAGCAATAAAATAAGGAATCATCGAAGGGGTGAAAAACTGTTTTTT.

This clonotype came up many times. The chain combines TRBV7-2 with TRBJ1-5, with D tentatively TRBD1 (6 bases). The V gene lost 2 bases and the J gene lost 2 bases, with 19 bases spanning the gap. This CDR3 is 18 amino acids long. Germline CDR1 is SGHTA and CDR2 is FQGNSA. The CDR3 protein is CASSLPPYRARGNQPQHF. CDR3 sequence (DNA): TGTGCCAGCAGCTTACCCCCCTACAGGGCTAGGGGCAATCAGCCCCAGCATTTT.

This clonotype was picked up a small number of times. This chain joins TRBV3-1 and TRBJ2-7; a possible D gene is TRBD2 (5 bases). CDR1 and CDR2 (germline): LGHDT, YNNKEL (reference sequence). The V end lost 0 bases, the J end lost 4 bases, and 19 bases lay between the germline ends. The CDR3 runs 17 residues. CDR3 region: CASSQDHTRRRDYEQYF. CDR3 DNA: TGTGCCAGCAGCCAAGATCACACGCGGAGACGGGATTACGAGCAGTACTTC.

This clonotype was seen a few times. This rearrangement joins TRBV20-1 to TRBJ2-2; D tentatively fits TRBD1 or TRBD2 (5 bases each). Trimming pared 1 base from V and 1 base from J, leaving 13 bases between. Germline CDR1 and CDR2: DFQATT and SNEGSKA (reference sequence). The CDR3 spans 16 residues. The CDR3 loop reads CSARGSGRMNTGELFF. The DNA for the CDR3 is TGCAGTGCTAGAGGCTCGGGACGGATGAACACCGGGGAGCTGTTTTTT.

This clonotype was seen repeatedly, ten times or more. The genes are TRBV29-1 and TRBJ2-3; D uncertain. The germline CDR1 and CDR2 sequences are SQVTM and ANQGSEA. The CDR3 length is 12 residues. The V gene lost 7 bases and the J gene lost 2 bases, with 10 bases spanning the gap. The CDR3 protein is CSGASTTDTQYF. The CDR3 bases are TGCAGCGGAGCCTCTACCACAGATACGCAGTATTTT.

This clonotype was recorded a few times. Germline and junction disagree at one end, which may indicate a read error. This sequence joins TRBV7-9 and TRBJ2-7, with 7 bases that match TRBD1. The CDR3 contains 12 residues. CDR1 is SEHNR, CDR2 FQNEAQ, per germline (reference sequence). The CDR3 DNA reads TGTGCCAGCAGCCCCGTGACAGGGAAGCCTTCCTTC. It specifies CASSPVTGKPSF.

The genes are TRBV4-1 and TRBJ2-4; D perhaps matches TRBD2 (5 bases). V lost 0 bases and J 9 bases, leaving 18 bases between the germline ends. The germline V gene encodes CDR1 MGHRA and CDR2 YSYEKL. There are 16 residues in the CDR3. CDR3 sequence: CASSQEGRRGGGIQYF. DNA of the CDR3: TGCGCCAGCAGCCAAGAGGGCCGTCGCGGAGGAGGCATTCAGTACTTC.

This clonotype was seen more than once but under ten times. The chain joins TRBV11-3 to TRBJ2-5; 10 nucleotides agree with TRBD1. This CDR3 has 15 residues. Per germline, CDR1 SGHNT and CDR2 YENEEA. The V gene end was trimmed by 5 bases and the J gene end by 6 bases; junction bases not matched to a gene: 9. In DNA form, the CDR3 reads TGTGCCAGCAGCCCCGGGGGACAGGGGATTAAGACCCAGTACTTC. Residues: CASSPGGQGIKTQYF.

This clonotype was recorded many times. The CDR3 region has the DNA TGCGCCAGCAGCTTGAAGGAGACAGGGGGCATCGGGGAGCTGTTTTTT. It is translated as CASSLKETGGIGELFF. V gene TRBV5-1 combines with J gene TRBJ2-2; 10 bases match TRBD1. Germline CDR1 reads SGHRS; CDR2 reads YFSETQ. With 1 base clipped from V and 7 bases from J, the junction kept 7 bases outside the gene matches. This CDR3 comprises 16 residues.

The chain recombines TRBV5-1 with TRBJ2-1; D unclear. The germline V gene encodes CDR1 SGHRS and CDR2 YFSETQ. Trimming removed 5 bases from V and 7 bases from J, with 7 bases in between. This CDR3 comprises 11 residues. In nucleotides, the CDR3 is TGCGCCAGCAGAAGAGAAAATGAGCAGTTCTTC. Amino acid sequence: CASRRENEQFF.

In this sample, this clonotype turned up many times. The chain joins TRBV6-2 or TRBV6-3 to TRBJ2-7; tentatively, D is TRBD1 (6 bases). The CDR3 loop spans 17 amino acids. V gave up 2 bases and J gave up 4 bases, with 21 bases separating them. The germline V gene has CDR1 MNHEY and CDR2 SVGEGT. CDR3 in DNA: TGTGCCAGCAGTTACAAGGCGTCACGATGGGGGCGGTACGAGCAGTACTTC. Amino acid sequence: CASSYKASRWGRYEQYF.

As DNA, the CDR3 is TGCAGTGCTAGTTTACGGGGGGGCTACGAGCAGTACTTC. Its translation: CSASLRGGYEQYF. The chain links TRBV20-1 to TRBJ2-7; 8 nucleotides line up with TRBD2. Germline CDR1 is DFQATT and CDR2 is SNEGSKA (reference sequence). CDR3 length: 13 residues. With 3 bases clipped from V and 3 bases from J, the junction kept 4 bases outside the gene matches.

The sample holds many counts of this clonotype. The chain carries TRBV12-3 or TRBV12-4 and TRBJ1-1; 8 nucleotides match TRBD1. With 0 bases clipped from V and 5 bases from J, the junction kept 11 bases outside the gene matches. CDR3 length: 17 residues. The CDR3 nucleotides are TGTGCCAGCAGTTTAGCAGGGACAGGTAAGAAGAGGACTGAAGCTTTCTTT. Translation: CASSLAGTGKKRTEAFF.

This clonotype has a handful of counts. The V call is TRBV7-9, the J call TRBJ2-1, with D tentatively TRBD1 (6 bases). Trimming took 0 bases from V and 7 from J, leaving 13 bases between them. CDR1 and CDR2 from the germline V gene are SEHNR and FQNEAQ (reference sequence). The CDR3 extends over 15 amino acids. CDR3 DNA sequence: TGTGCCAGCAGCTTAGCGGGGGCAATTACAAATGAGCAGTTCTTC. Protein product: CASSLAGAITNEQFF.

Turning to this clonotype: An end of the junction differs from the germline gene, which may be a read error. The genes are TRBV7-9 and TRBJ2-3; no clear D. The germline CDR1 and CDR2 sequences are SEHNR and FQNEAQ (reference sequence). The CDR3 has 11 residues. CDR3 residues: CASSFLDTRYF. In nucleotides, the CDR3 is TGTGCCAGCTCCTTTCTAGATACGCGGTATTTT.

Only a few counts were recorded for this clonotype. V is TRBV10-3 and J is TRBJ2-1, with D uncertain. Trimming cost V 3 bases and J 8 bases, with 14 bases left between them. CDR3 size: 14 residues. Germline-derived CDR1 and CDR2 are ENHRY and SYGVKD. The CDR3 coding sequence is TGTGCCATCAGTGAAAAGGCAGTCCAGGATGAGCAGTTCTTC. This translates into CAISEKAVQDEQFF.

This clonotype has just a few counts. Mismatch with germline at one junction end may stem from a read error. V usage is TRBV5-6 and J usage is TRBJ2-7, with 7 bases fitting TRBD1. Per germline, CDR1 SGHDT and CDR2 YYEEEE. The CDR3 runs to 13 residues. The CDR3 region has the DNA TGTGCCAGCAGTTTATCCCGTGACAGGGACGGGCACTTC. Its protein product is CASSLSRDRDGHF.

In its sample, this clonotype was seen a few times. CDR3 in amino acids: CASSQVRHEQYF. Here the CDR3 DNA reads TGTGCCAGCAGCCAAGTAAGGCACGAGCAGTACTTC. The V and J genes are TRBV3-1 and TRBJ2-7; D is unclear. Germline-derived CDR1 and CDR2 are LGHDT and YNNKEL (reference sequence). V was trimmed by 1 base and J by 5 bases, leaving 6 bases between them. The CDR3 is 12 amino acids.

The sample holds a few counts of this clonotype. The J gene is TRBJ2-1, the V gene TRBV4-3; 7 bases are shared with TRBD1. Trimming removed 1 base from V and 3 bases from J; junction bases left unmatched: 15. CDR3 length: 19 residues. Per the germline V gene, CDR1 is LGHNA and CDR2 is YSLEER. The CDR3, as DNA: TGCGCCAGCAGCCAAGGAATAAACCAGGGACAGAGCCTCTACAATGAGCAGTTCTTC. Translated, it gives CASSQGINQGQSLYNEQFF.

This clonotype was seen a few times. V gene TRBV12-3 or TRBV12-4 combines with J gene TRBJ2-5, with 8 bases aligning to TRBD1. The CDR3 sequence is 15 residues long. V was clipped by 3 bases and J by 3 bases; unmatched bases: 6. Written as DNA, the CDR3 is TGTGCCAGCAGTTTTATCGGGACAGGAAAAGAGACCCAGTACTTC. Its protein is CASSFIGTGKETQYF.

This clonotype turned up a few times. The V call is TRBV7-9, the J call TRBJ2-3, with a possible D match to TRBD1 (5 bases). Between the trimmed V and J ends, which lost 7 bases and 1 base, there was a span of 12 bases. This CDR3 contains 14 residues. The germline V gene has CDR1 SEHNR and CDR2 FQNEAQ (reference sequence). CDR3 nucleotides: TGTGCCAGCACTAAAGGGGAAGGCACAGATACGCAGTATTTT. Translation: CASTKGEGTDTQYF.

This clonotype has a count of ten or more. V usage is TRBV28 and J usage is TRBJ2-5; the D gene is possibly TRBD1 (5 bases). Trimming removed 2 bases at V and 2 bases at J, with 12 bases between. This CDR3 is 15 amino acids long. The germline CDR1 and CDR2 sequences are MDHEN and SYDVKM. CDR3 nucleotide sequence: TGTGCCAGCAGTTTAGGACACTTCCAACAAGAGACCCAGTACTTC. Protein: CASSLGHFQQETQYF. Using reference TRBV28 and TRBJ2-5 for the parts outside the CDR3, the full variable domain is DVKVTQSSRYLVKRTGEKVFLECVQDMDHENMFWYRQDPGLGLRLIYFSYDVKMKEKGDIPEGYSVSREKKERFSLILESASTNQTSMYLCASSLGHFQQETQYFGPGTRLLVL.

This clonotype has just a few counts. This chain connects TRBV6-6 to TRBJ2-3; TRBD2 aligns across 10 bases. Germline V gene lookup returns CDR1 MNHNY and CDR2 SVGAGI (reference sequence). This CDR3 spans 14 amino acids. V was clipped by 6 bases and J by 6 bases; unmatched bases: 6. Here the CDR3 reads CASRVSGGVDTQYF. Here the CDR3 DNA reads TGTGCCAGCAGGGTGAGCGGGGGGGTTGATACGCAGTATTTT.

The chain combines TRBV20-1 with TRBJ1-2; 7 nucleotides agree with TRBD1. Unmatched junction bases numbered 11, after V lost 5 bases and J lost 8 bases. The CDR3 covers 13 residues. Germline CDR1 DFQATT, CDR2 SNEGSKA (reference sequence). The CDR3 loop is CSASDRVAWGYTF. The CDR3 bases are TGCAGTGCTTCTGACAGGGTGGCGTGGGGCTACACCTTC.

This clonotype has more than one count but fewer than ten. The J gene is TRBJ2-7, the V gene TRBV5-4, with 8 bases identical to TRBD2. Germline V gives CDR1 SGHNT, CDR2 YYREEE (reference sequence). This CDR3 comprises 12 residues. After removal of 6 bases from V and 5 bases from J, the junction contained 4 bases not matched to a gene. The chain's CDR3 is CASTGAGDEQYF. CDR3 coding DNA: TGTGCCAGCACCGGAGCGGGGGACGAGCAGTACTTC. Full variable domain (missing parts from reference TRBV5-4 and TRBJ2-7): ETGVTQSPTHLIKTRGQQVTLRCSSQSGHNTVSWYQQALGQGPQFIFQYYREEENGRGNFPPRFSGLQFPNYSSELNVNALELDDSALYLCASTGAGDEQYFGPGTRLTVT.

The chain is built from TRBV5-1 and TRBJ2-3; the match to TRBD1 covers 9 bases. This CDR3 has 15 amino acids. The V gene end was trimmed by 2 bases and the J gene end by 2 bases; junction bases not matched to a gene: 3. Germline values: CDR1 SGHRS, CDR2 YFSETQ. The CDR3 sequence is CASSFGQGYTDTQYF. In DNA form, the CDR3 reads TGCGCCAGCAGCTTCGGACAGGGGTACACAGATACGCAGTATTTT.

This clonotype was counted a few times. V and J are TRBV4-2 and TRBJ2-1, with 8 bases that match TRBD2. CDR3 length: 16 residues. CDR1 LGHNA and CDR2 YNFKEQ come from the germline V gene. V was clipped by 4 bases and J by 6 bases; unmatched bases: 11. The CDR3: CASSPGGAGPVNEQFF. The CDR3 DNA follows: TGTGCCAGCAGCCCCGGGGGGGCGGGGCCTGTCAATGAGCAGTTCTTC.